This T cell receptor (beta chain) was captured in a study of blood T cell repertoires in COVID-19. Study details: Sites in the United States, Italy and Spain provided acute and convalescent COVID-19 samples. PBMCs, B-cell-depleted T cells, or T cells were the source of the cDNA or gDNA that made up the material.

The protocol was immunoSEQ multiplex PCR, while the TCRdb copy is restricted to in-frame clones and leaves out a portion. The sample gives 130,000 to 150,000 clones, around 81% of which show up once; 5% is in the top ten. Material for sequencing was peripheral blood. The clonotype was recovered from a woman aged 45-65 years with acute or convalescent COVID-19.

In DNA form, the CDR3 reads TGTGCCAGCAGTTACTCCCGACCGCTCCCCGGGACTTTCTTT. Translated, it gives CASSYSRPLPGTFF. The V call is TRBV6-2 or TRBV6-3, the J call TRBJ1-1; D is unresolved. The CDR3 has 14 amino acids. V gave up 0 bases and J gave up 12 bases, with 17 bases separating them. Germline V gene lookup returns CDR1 MNHEY and CDR2 SVGEGT.